The rows below give T cell receptor beta chains drawn from one sample of a study of shared clonotypes between healthy human individuals. TCRdb's copy holds only in-frame clones and misses some; the assay was immunoSEQ multiplex PCR. The sample carries a few million clones, 90% to 96% recorded once. The specimen was naive CD4+ T cells sorted from blood. These receptors were taken from a man younger than 30 in good health. CDR3s include the opening cysteine and the closing phenylalanine or tryptophan. A D gene is named only where the DNA matches it firmly. Clone size, where shown, is once, few, many, or a class for clones that have expanded.

cdr3_aa: CASSLGGGANNQPQHF; cdr3_nt: TGTGCCAGCAGCTTGGGTGGGGGGGCTAACAATCAGCCCCAGCATTTT; cdr3_length: 16; d_call: NA; v_call: TRBV5-4; j_call: TRBJ1-5; clone_size: NA
cdr3_aa: CASSIPASEQFF; cdr3_nt: TGCGCCAGCAGTATCCCCGCCTCGGAGCAGTTCTTC; cdr3_length: 12; d_call: NA; v_call: TRBV5-1; j_call: TRBJ2-1; clone_size: NA
cdr3_aa: CAISELSTDTQYF; cdr3_nt: TGTGCCATCAGTGAACTTAGCACAGATACGCAGTATTTT; cdr3_length: 13; d_call: NA; v_call: TRBV10-3; j_call: TRBJ2-3; clone_size: NA
cdr3_aa: CAWNGGSYNEQFF; cdr3_nt: TGTGCCTGGAATGGGGGGAGCTACAATGAGCAGTTCTTC; cdr3_length: 13; d_call: NA; v_call: TRBV30; j_call: TRBJ2-1; clone_size: NA
cdr3_aa: CASSPPTGNIQYF; cdr3_nt: TGTGCCAGCTCACCACCGACAGGAAACATTCAGTACTTC; cdr3_length: 13; d_call: NA; v_call: TRBV18; j_call: TRBJ2-4; clone_size: NA
cdr3_aa: CASSQVGQGISGNTIYF; cdr3_nt: TGTGCCAGCAGCCAAGTGGGACAGGGGATCTCTGGAAACACCATATATTTT; cdr3_length: 17; d_call: TRBD1; v_call: TRBV4-2; j_call: TRBJ1-3; clone_size: NA
cdr3_aa: CASSLASSYEQYF; cdr3_nt: TGTGCCAGCAGCTTAGCCAGTTCCTACGAGCAGTACTTC; cdr3_length: 13; d_call: NA; v_call: TRBV7-2; j_call: TRBJ2-7; clone_size: once
cdr3_aa: CASSLDRVNSPLHF; cdr3_nt: TGTGCCAGCTCACTGGACAGGGTGAATTCACCCCTCCACTTT; cdr3_length: 14; d_call: TRBD1; v_call: TRBV18; j_call: TRBJ1-6; clone_size: few
cdr3_aa: CASSHTIIIGNTIYF; cdr3_nt: TGTGCCAGCAGCCACACTATCATAATCGGAAACACCATATATTTT; cdr3_length: 15; d_call: NA; v_call: TRBV6-1; j_call: TRBJ1-3; clone_size: NA
cdr3_aa: CASSPPGRASGEQYF; cdr3_nt: TGTGCCAGCTCACCCCCGGGCCGAGCCTCCGGTGAGCAGTACTTC; cdr3_length: 15; d_call: NA; v_call: TRBV18; j_call: TRBJ2-7; clone_size: NA
cdr3_aa: CASSVGGLSSYEQYF; cdr3_nt: TGTGCCAGCAGCGTAGGAGGACTGAGCTCCTACGAGCAGTACTTC; cdr3_length: 15; d_call: NA; v_call: TRBV9; j_call: TRBJ2-7; clone_size: NA
cdr3_aa: CASSPPSGQENYGYTF; cdr3_nt: TGTGCCAGCTCACCTCCATCCGGGCAGGAAAACTATGGCTACACCTTC; cdr3_length: 16; d_call: NA; v_call: TRBV18; j_call: TRBJ1-2; clone_size: NA
cdr3_aa: CASSLAGGQVDTQYF; cdr3_nt: TGTGCCAGCAGCCTAGCGGGGGGGCAAGTAGATACGCAGTATTTT; cdr3_length: 15; d_call: TRBD2; v_call: TRBV7-2; j_call: TRBJ2-3; clone_size: NA
cdr3_aa: CAITGGVAGELFF; cdr3_nt: TGTGCCATTACGGGGGGGGTCGCCGGGGAGCTGTTTTTT; cdr3_length: 13; d_call: TRBD2; v_call: TRBV10-3; j_call: TRBJ2-2; clone_size: NA
cdr3_aa: CASSLSHSSGANVLTF; cdr3_nt: TGTGCCAGCAGCTTAAGCCATTCCTCTGGGGCCAACGTCCTGACTTTC; cdr3_length: 16; d_call: NA; v_call: TRBV7-3; j_call: TRBJ2-6; clone_size: NA
cdr3_aa: CASSLAPLISGSEQYF; cdr3_nt: TGTGCCAGCAGCTTAGCACCCCTCATCAGCGGGAGCGAGCAGTACTTC; cdr3_length: 16; d_call: TRBD2; v_call: TRBV11-2; j_call: TRBJ2-7; clone_size: NA
cdr3_aa: CASSMGQGADIQYF; cdr3_nt: TGTGCCAGCAGCATGGGACAGGGGGCTGACATTCAGTACTTC; cdr3_length: 14; d_call: TRBD1; v_call: TRBV7-2; j_call: TRBJ2-4; clone_size: NA
cdr3_aa: CASDRATNEKLFF; cdr3_nt: TGTGCCTCCGACAGGGCAACTAATGAAAAACTGTTTTTT; cdr3_length: 13; d_call: TRBD1; v_call: TRBV30; j_call: TRBJ1-4; clone_size: NA
cdr3_aa: CASSVGGDTSTDTQYF; cdr3_nt: TGTGCCAGCAGCGTAGGTGGGGATACTAGCACAGATACGCAGTATTTT; cdr3_length: 16; d_call: NA; v_call: TRBV9; j_call: TRBJ2-3; clone_size: once
cdr3_aa: CASSLEMNEQFF; cdr3_nt: TGCGCCAGCAGCTTGGAAATGAATGAGCAGTTCTTC; cdr3_length: 12; d_call: NA; v_call: TRBV5-1; j_call: TRBJ2-1; clone_size: once
cdr3_aa: CASSLGHGAEIYEQYF; cdr3_nt: TGTGCCAGCAGCCTCGGACACGGAGCCGAAATCTACGAGCAGTACTTC; cdr3_length: 16; d_call: NA; v_call: TRBV5-6; j_call: TRBJ2-7; clone_size: NA
cdr3_aa: CASSFSSAYEQYF; cdr3_nt: TGCGCCAGCAGCTTTTCTAGCGCCTACGAGCAGTACTTC; cdr3_length: 13; d_call: NA; v_call: TRBV5-1; j_call: TRBJ2-7; clone_size: NA
cdr3_aa: CASTESSMMGGYTF; cdr3_nt: TGTGCCAGCACCGAAAGCTCCATGATGGGAGGCTACACCTTC; cdr3_length: 14; d_call: NA; v_call: TRBV9; j_call: TRBJ1-2; clone_size: NA
cdr3_aa: CASSGSDRIGEKLFF; cdr3_nt: TGTGCCAGCAGTGGCAGCGACAGGATTGGAGAAAAACTGTTTTTT; cdr3_length: 15; d_call: NA; v_call: TRBV6-1; j_call: TRBJ1-4; clone_size: once
cdr3_aa: CASSEQGARMVSYNEQFF; cdr3_nt: TGTGCCAGTAGTGAACAGGGGGCGCGTATGGTTTCCTACAATGAGCAGTTCTTC; cdr3_length: 18; d_call: TRBD1; v_call: TRBV19; j_call: TRBJ2-1; clone_size: NA
cdr3_aa: CTSSPQTEGVSDTQYF; cdr3_nt: TGCACCAGCAGCCCCCAGACTGAGGGGGTGTCGGATACGCAGTATTTT; cdr3_length: 16; d_call: NA; v_call: TRBV1; j_call: TRBJ2-3; clone_size: NA
cdr3_aa: CASSPGTAGNTIYF; cdr3_nt: TGCGCCAGCAGCCCTGGGACCGCTGGAAACACCATATATTTT; cdr3_length: 14; d_call: NA; v_call: TRBV5-1; j_call: TRBJ1-3; clone_size: once
cdr3_aa: CASSPGHDQETQYF; cdr3_nt: TGTGCCAGCAGCCCAGGACACGATCAAGAGACCCAGTACTTC; cdr3_length: 14; d_call: NA; v_call: TRBV5-6; j_call: TRBJ2-5; clone_size: NA
cdr3_aa: CASSFQTGSNQPQHF; cdr3_nt: TGTGCCAGCAGTTTCCAGACAGGGAGCAATCAGCCCCAGCATTTT; cdr3_length: 15; d_call: TRBD1; v_call: TRBV28; j_call: TRBJ1-5; clone_size: NA
cdr3_aa: CASSPRGSSNNEQFF; cdr3_nt: TGTGCCAGCAGCCCACGGGGGAGTTCAAACAATGAGCAGTTCTTC; cdr3_length: 15; d_call: NA; v_call: TRBV6-5; j_call: TRBJ2-1; clone_size: NA
cdr3_aa: CASSFGASDPTDTQYF; cdr3_nt: TGTGCCAGCAGCTTTGGAGCTAGCGACCCCACAGATACGCAGTATTTT; cdr3_length: 16; d_call: NA; v_call: TRBV7-2; j_call: TRBJ2-3; clone_size: NA
cdr3_aa: CASSLGALAGGPYEQYF; cdr3_nt: TGTGCCAGCAGCTTAGGAGCACTAGCGGGAGGACCATACGAGCAGTACTTC; cdr3_length: 17; d_call: TRBD2; v_call: TRBV7-2; j_call: TRBJ2-7; clone_size: NA
cdr3_aa: CASSSGQGLYEQYF; cdr3_nt: TGTGCCAGCAGCTCCGGACAGGGACTCTACGAGCAGTACTTC; cdr3_length: 14; d_call: TRBD1; v_call: TRBV5-4; j_call: TRBJ2-7; clone_size: NA
cdr3_aa: CASSQQSGELFF; cdr3_nt: TGTGCCAGCAGCCAACAAAGCGGGGAGCTGTTTTTT; cdr3_length: 12; d_call: NA; v_call: TRBV4-2; j_call: TRBJ2-2; clone_size: once
cdr3_aa: CAGSAPSLYNEQFF; cdr3_nt: TGTGCCGGTAGTGCCCCGAGTCTCTACAATGAGCAGTTCTTC; cdr3_length: 14; d_call: NA; v_call: TRBV30; j_call: TRBJ2-1; clone_size: NA
cdr3_aa: CAIRGTGGLYSPLHF; cdr3_nt: TGTGCCATCAGAGGGACAGGGGGCCTTTATTCACCCCTCCACTTT; cdr3_length: 15; d_call: TRBD1; v_call: TRBV10-3; j_call: TRBJ1-6; clone_size: NA
cdr3_aa: CASSLASTGPGQPQHF; cdr3_nt: TGTGCCAGCAGCTTAGCTTCCACAGGCCCAGGTCAGCCCCAGCATTTT; cdr3_length: 16; d_call: NA; v_call: TRBV7-2; j_call: TRBJ1-5; clone_size: NA
cdr3_aa: CASSYSILAGNYGYTF; cdr3_nt: TGTGCCAGCAGTTACTCGATCTTAGCAGGGAACTATGGCTACACCTTC; cdr3_length: 16; d_call: NA; v_call: TRBV6-5; j_call: TRBJ1-2; clone_size: NA
cdr3_aa: CASSSPGRTFPDTQYF; cdr3_nt: TGTGCCAGCTCATCCCCGGGGCGTACTTTCCCAGATACGCAGTATTTT; cdr3_length: 16; d_call: NA; v_call: TRBV21-1; j_call: TRBJ2-3; clone_size: NA
cdr3_aa: CASSFPGTDTQYF; cdr3_nt: TGCGCCAGCAGCTTTCCGGGGACAGATACGCAGTATTTT; cdr3_length: 13; d_call: NA; v_call: TRBV5-1; j_call: TRBJ2-3; clone_size: few
cdr3_aa: CASSRYRGDTEAFF; cdr3_nt: TGTGCCAGCTCACGTTACAGGGGGGACACTGAAGCTTTCTTT; cdr3_length: 14; d_call: TRBD1; v_call: TRBV18; j_call: TRBJ1-1; clone_size: NA
cdr3_aa: CASRETGTRDTQYF; cdr3_nt: TGTGCCAGCAGGGAAACCGGGACTAGGGATACGCAGTATTTT; cdr3_length: 14; d_call: TRBD2; v_call: TRBV28; j_call: TRBJ2-3; clone_size: NA
cdr3_aa: CASSPMETVGQGREQYF; cdr3_nt: TGTGCCAGCTCACCTATGGAAACCGTGGGACAGGGCAGGGAGCAGTACTTC; cdr3_length: 17; d_call: TRBD1; v_call: TRBV18; j_call: TRBJ2-7; clone_size: NA
cdr3_aa: CASSFSSYNSPLHF; cdr3_nt: TGCGCCAGCAGCTTCAGCTCCTATAATTCACCCCTCCACTTT; cdr3_length: 14; d_call: NA; v_call: TRBV5-1; j_call: TRBJ1-6; clone_size: few
cdr3_aa: CASRPGLAGGRTDTQYF; cdr3_nt: TGCGCCAGCAGACCGGGACTAGCGGGAGGGCGGACAGATACGCAGTATTTT; cdr3_length: 17; d_call: TRBD2; v_call: TRBV5-1; j_call: TRBJ2-3; clone_size: NA
cdr3_aa: CASRHARGLAGVEETQYF; cdr3_nt: TGTGCCAGCAGACACGCCAGGGGACTAGCGGGAGTTGAGGAGACCCAGTACTTC; cdr3_length: 18; d_call: TRBD2; v_call: TRBV7-9; j_call: TRBJ2-5; clone_size: NA
cdr3_aa: CASSSQGLNTGELFF; cdr3_nt: TGTGCCAGCAGCTCCCAGGGACTGAACACCGGGGAGCTGTTTTTT; cdr3_length: 15; d_call: NA; v_call: TRBV7-8; j_call: TRBJ2-2; clone_size: NA
cdr3_aa: CASSNKLPQDEQFF; cdr3_nt: TGTGCCAGCTCAAATAAACTCCCGCAGGATGAGCAGTTCTTC; cdr3_length: 14; d_call: NA; v_call: TRBV18; j_call: TRBJ2-1; clone_size: NA
cdr3_aa: CASSPASGLNTGELFF; cdr3_nt: TGTGCCAGCTCACCGGCAAGCGGGTTGAACACCGGGGAGCTGTTTTTT; cdr3_length: 16; d_call: NA; v_call: TRBV18; j_call: TRBJ2-2; clone_size: NA
cdr3_aa: CASSQDIGVSYEQYF; cdr3_nt: TGTGCCAGCAGCCAAGATATAGGGGTATCCTACGAGCAGTACTTC; cdr3_length: 15; d_call: NA; v_call: TRBV4-2; j_call: TRBJ2-7; clone_size: NA
cdr3_aa: CASSVQPDSNQPQHF; cdr3_nt: TGTGCCAGCAGCGTACAGCCGGATAGCAATCAGCCCCAGCATTTT; cdr3_length: 15; d_call: NA; v_call: TRBV9; j_call: TRBJ1-5; clone_size: NA
cdr3_aa: CAIGTGTYEQYF; cdr3_nt: TGTGCCATCGGAACAGGAACCTACGAGCAGTACTTC; cdr3_length: 12; d_call: NA; v_call: TRBV10-3; j_call: TRBJ2-7; clone_size: NA
cdr3_aa: CASSSDRGQDTQYF; cdr3_nt: TGTGCCAGCAGCTCGGACAGGGGGCAAGATACGCAGTATTTT; cdr3_length: 14; d_call: TRBD1; v_call: TRBV11-3; j_call: TRBJ2-3; clone_size: NA
cdr3_aa: CASSPRGAPNSPLHF; cdr3_nt: TGTGCCAGCAGCCCACGGGGGGCGCCTAATTCACCCCTCCACTTT; cdr3_length: 15; d_call: NA; v_call: TRBV27; j_call: TRBJ1-6; clone_size: NA
cdr3_aa: CASSFVTSGYNEQFF; cdr3_nt: TGCGCCAGCAGCTTTGTGACTAGCGGCTACAATGAGCAGTTCTTC; cdr3_length: 15; d_call: TRBD2; v_call: TRBV5-1; j_call: TRBJ2-1; clone_size: NA
cdr3_aa: CAWSVQFKSGNGYTF; cdr3_nt: TGTGCCTGGAGTGTACAATTCAAGTCAGGGAATGGCTACACCTTC; cdr3_length: 15; d_call: NA; v_call: TRBV30; j_call: TRBJ1-2; clone_size: NA
cdr3_aa: CASSNRGFGTYEQYF; cdr3_nt: TGTGCCAGCAGTAACAGGGGGTTTGGGACCTACGAGCAGTACTTC; cdr3_length: 15; d_call: TRBD1; v_call: TRBV6-1; j_call: TRBJ2-7; clone_size: NA
cdr3_aa: CASSFGDTQYF; cdr3_nt: TGTGCCAGCAGCTTCGGGGATACGCAGTATTTT; cdr3_length: 11; d_call: NA; v_call: TRBV5-4; j_call: TRBJ2-3; clone_size: NA
cdr3_aa: CASSERELGVWDSPLHF; cdr3_nt: TGTGCCAGCAGTGAGAGGGAGCTTGGAGTTTGGGATTCACCCCTCCACTTT; cdr3_length: 17; d_call: NA; v_call: TRBV6-1; j_call: TRBJ1-6; clone_size: NA